This T cell receptor (beta chain) is from a study of shared clonotypes between healthy human individuals. In the study overall: In total, the donors were a couple of women and a few men aged 18 to 49.

The CDR3 loop spans 17 amino acids. V was clipped by 4 bases and J by 0 bases, with 14 bases between them. The germline CDR1 and CDR2 sequences are SGDLS and YYNGEE. Notes on this clone: What it binds is unknown.

Generated by immunoSEQ multiplex PCR, the TCRdb table keeps only in-frame clones and is missing some. The data hold just over 2,000,000 clones, with 95% observed a single time. Whole-study results and caveats: Owing to a small donor count, the genetic and exposure-history diversity represented was limited.

The rearrangement uses TRBV9 and TRBJ2-6, with D perhaps given as TRBD1 or TRBD2 (5 bases each). Sequenced: naive CD4+ T cells sorted from blood. Subset denoted: CD45RA+ positively selected. The TCR comes from a man younger than 30 in good health. The DNA of the CDR3 is TGTGCCAGCAGCATCTACGGGACGGGCTCTGGGGCCAACGTCCTGACTTTC. Translating it yields CASSIYGTGSGANVLTF.